What follows are 8 T cell receptor beta chains derived from one specimen sequenced in a study of T cells in tumors after PD-1 blockade. The data were produced by immunoSEQ multiplex PCR, yet TCRdb's version contains in-frame clones alone and is incomplete. The table lists roughly 48,000 clones, around 85% of them singletons. This specimen consisted of PBMCs, obtained before anti-PD-1 treatment. These receptors came from a human donor with basal cell carcinoma.

The chain links TRBV6-6 to TRBJ2-7; D possibly corresponds to TRBD1 (5 bases). CDR1 is MNHNY, CDR2 SVGAGI, per germline (reference sequence). This CDR3 spans 12 amino acids. V was clipped by 0 bases and J by 7 bases, with 7 bases between them. The CDR3 region has the DNA TGTGCCAGCAGTTACTCCCCAGGGGAGCAGTACTTC. It codes for CASSYSPGEQYF.

In this sample, this clone turned up once. The rearrangement links TRBV2 to TRBJ1-2; possible D gene TRBD1, 5 bases. Trimming cost V 9 bases and J 3 bases, with 17 bases left between them. Per germline, CDR1 SNHLY and CDR2 FYNNEI. The CDR3 is 14 amino acids. CDR3 coding DNA: TGTGCCAGGGGGCCCGGGGGTTTGGACTATGGCTACACCTTC. This encodes CARGPGGLDYGYTF.

This chain connects TRBV10-3 to TRBJ2-7; D not certain. V lost 3 bases and J 5 bases, leaving 5 bases between the germline ends. The CDR3 contains 11 residues. CDR1 and CDR2 from the germline V gene are ENHRY and SYGVKD. CDR3 amino acids: CAISEIHEQYF. In DNA, the CDR3 is TGTGCCATCAGTGAAATCCACGAGCAGTACTTC.

This chain joins TRBV5-4 and TRBJ2-7; TRBD1 agrees at 10 bases. The V gene end was trimmed by 5 bases and the J gene end by 2 bases; junction bases not matched to a gene: 10. Per the germline V gene, CDR1 is SGHNT and CDR2 is YYREEE (reference sequence). The CDR3 is 16 amino acids. The CDR3 is CASSIIGTGVTYEQYF. CDR3 sequence (DNA): TGTGCCAGCAGTATCATCGGGACAGGGGTCACCTACGAGCAGTACTTC.

J is TRBJ2-1 and V is TRBV19, with 7 bases that match TRBD2. V was clipped by 4 bases and J by 5 bases; unmatched bases: 14. Per germline, CDR1 LNHDA and CDR2 SQIVND (reference sequence). The CDR3 is 17 residues long. CDR3 in DNA: TGTGCCAGTAGTAGCATAGCGGGCCGATCAAAAAACAATGAGCAGTTCTTC. The encoded protein is CASSSIAGRSKNNEQFF.

This chain links TRBV7-2 with TRBJ2-1; D is unresolved. The V end was cut by 3 bases, the J end by 0 bases, with 12 bases between. This CDR3 spans 16 amino acids. CDR1 and CDR2 (germline): SGHTA, FQGNSA. The CDR3 DNA follows: TGTGCCAGCAGCTTGGGCGACTTCAGCTCCTACAATGAGCAGTTCTTC. It encodes CASSLGDFSSYNEQFF.

V usage is TRBV30 and J usage is TRBJ2-3, with D possibly TRBD1 on 6 matching bases. There are 15 residues in the CDR3. V gave up 3 bases and J gave up 0 bases, with 13 bases separating them. The V gene's germline CDR1 is GTSNPN and CDR2 SVGIG (reference sequence). CDR3 in amino acids: CAWSKGTPSTDTQYF. CDR3 nucleotide sequence: TGTGCCTGGAGCAAAGGGACACCGAGCACAGATACGCAGTATTTT.

This sequence joins TRBV9 and TRBJ2-3, with 8 nucleotides matching TRBD2. The CDR3 is 15 residues long. V shed 0 bases, J shed 1 base, and the junction held 1 base outside the gene matches. Germline CDR1 is SGDLS and CDR2 is YYNGEE. The CDR3 here is CASSVVGGGTDTQYF. The CDR3 coding sequence is TGTGCCAGCAGCGTAGTCGGGGGGGGCACAGATACGCAGTATTTT.